This TCR beta chain was recovered during a study of blood T cell repertoires in COVID-19. Participants reported their clinical history, and cohort assignment relied on those reports. In the original workflow: Nucleated cell counts were estimated from reference gene primer amplification. Only in-frame clones appear in the TCRdb table, and some are missing; sequencing was by immunoSEQ multiplex PCR. V and J calls and clone size follow that table, whereas D and trimming were derived from the DNA. This sample has about 200,000 clones, with roughly 82% found just once. Sequencing input: PBMCs or T cells enriched from blood (not recorded which). This TCR was sampled from a man between 35 and 55 years old with acute COVID-19.

CDR3 sequence: CASSPGTAYNEQFF. CDR3 in DNA: TGTGCCAGCAGCCCCGGGACAGCCTACAATGAGCAGTTCTTC. V and J are TRBV27 and TRBJ2-1; TRBD1 matches at 7 bases. Germline V gene sequence: CDR1 MNHEY, CDR2 SMNVEV (reference sequence). The V and J ends lost 6 bases and 2 bases, in that order; junction bases with no gene match: 4. The CDR3 has 14 residues.